One and the same sample provided the 19 T cell receptor beta chains below, sequenced in a study of long-term antiretroviral therapy in people with HIV. Samples were assayed with immunoSEQ v3.0 at survey level. Generated by immunoSEQ multiplex PCR, the TCRdb table keeps only in-frame clones and is missing some. The sample holds roughly 30,000 clones, 70% to 90% seen once. The input for sequencing was unsorted PBMCs, taken about 5 years after starting antiretroviral therapy. These receptor sequences come from a man aged 40-50 years with HIV.

This chain joins TRBV9 and TRBJ2-7; TRBD2 aligns across 8 bases. The CDR3 spans 15 residues. V gave up 0 bases and J gave up 3 bases; unmatched junction bases: 5. The germline CDR1 and CDR2 sequences are SGDLS and YYNGEE. The CDR3 DNA sequence: TGTGCCAGCAGCGTAGGGCGGGGGGTCAACTACGAGCAGTACTTC. Translating gives CASSVGRGVNYEQYF.

V is TRBV7-2 and J is TRBJ2-3; D possibly matches TRBD1 or TRBD2 (6 bases each). Trimming cost V 7 bases and J 0 bases, with 17 bases left between them. CDR1 is SGHTA, CDR2 FQGNSA, per germline. This CDR3 spans 16 amino acids. The CDR3 protein is CASIKGGTPSTDTQYF. The CDR3 DNA reads TGTGCCAGCATTAAGGGGGGTACCCCTAGCACAGATACGCAGTATTTT.

This sequence joins TRBV10-3 and TRBJ1-2; 10 bases fit TRBD1. The CDR3 consists of 15 residues. Unmatched junction bases numbered 2, after V lost 0 bases and J lost 4 bases. CDR1 and CDR2 (germline): ENHRY, SYGVKD. This chain's CDR3 is CAISESGTGVYGYTF. The CDR3 DNA reads TGTGCCATCAGTGAGTCGGGGACAGGGGTCTATGGCTACACCTTC.

The chain employs TRBV15 and TRBJ2-5, with a tentative D call TRBD1 (5 bases). The germline CDR1 and CDR2 sequences are LNHNV and YYDKDF (reference sequence). The CDR3 runs 16 residues. The V end lost 1 base, the J end lost 4 bases, and 16 bases lay between the germline ends. CDR3 protein: CATSRGPGNGRETQYF. The CDR3 nucleotides read TGTGCCACCAGCAGAGGACCAGGGAACGGGCGAGAGACCCAGTACTTC.

The rearrangement uses TRBV19 and TRBJ2-3; 9 nucleotides match TRBD2. Germline-derived CDR1 and CDR2 are LNHDA and SQIVND (reference sequence). The CDR3 spans 13 residues. V lost 8 bases to trimming and J lost 3 bases; unmatched junction nucleotides: 3. CDR3 in DNA: TGTGCCAGTCGAGCGGGAGGTACAGATACGCAGTATTTT. Its protein product is CASRAGGTDTQYF.

The chain carries TRBV29-1 and TRBJ1-1, with D possibly TRBD1 on 5 matching bases. Germline assignment: CDR1 SQVTM and CDR2 ANQGSEA. The CDR3 contains 14 residues. V lost 3 bases, J lost 4 bases, and 15 bases lay in between. The CDR3 sequence is CSVDSGGPGTEAFF. The CDR3 DNA reads TGCAGCGTTGATAGCGGGGGACCTGGCACTGAAGCTTTCTTT.

This clone was counted a few times. The chain combines TRBV5-1 with TRBJ2-7, with D perhaps TRBD1 or TRBD2 (6 bases each). The CDR3 has 16 amino acids. The V and J ends lost 5 bases and 1 base respectively, with 19 bases between them. Per the germline V gene, CDR1 is SGHRS and CDR2 is YFSETQ. For the CDR3, the DNA is TGCGCCAGCAGGGAGGGGGACGGTTCCTCTTCCTACGAGCAGTACTTC. Translated: CASREGDGSSSYEQYF.

The rearrangement uses TRBV5-4 and TRBJ2-2; 7 nucleotides match TRBD1. In germline, CDR1 is SGHNT, CDR2 YYREEE (reference sequence). The CDR3 totals 15 residues. J gave up 6 bases and V 4 bases, and 9 bases lay outside the gene matches. CDR3 sequence (DNA): TGTGCCAGCAGCCCAACGAAGGGGGCCCCCGGGGAGCTGTTTTTT. Amino acids: CASSPTKGAPGELFF.

This chain uses TRBV19 with TRBJ2-7; 7 bases agree with TRBD1. This CDR3 spans 15 amino acids. Germline lookup yields CDR1 LNHDA and CDR2 SQIVND (reference sequence). The trim removed 5 bases at V and 0 bases at J, leaving 7 bases unmatched. CDR3 loop: CASSYRGYSSYEQYF. CDR3 DNA sequence: TGTGCCAGTAGTTACAGGGGTTATAGCTCCTACGAGCAGTACTTC. Variable domain in full (rest from reference TRBV19 and TRBJ2-7): DGGITQSPKYLFRKEGQNVTLSCEQNLNHDAMYWYRQDPGQGLRLIYYSQIVNDFQKGDIAEGYSVSREKKESFPLTVTSAQKNPTAFYLCASSYRGYSSYEQYFGPGTRLTVT.

Here the CDR3 reads CASSPGGFNEKLFF. For the CDR3, the DNA is TGTGCCAGCAGTCCAGGGGGTTTTAATGAAAAACTGTTTTTT. The V call is TRBV28, the J call TRBJ1-4; 7 nucleotides line up with TRBD1. J was trimmed by 4 bases and V by 5 bases; bases with no gene match: 4. The germline V gene encodes CDR1 MDHEN and CDR2 SYDVKM. The CDR3 sequence is 14 residues long.

The CDR3: CASSTRGGETQYF. CDR3 sequence (DNA): TGTGCCAGCAGCACCCGGGGGGGAGAGACCCAGTACTTC. The chain links TRBV7-3 to TRBJ2-5, with 8 nucleotides matching TRBD2. From germline, CDR1 is SGHTA and CDR2 FQGTGA. With 5 bases clipped from V and 4 bases from J, the junction kept 3 bases outside the gene matches. The CDR3 is made up of 13 amino acids.

DNA for the CDR3: TGCAGCGTTGGACAGGGGGGAGAGACCCAGTACTTC. It yields the protein CSVGQGGETQYF. The chain joins TRBV29-1 to TRBJ2-5, with 9 bases identical to TRBD1. The CDR3 consists of 12 residues. Germline V lookup: CDR1 SQVTM, CDR2 ANQGSEA. After removal of 4 bases from V and 4 bases from J, the junction contained 1 base not matched to a gene.

The chain links TRBV10-3 to TRBJ2-3; D may match TRBD1 or TRBD2 (6 bases each). Per the germline V gene, CDR1 is ENHRY and CDR2 is SYGVKD. V was cut by 3 bases and J by 1 base, with 14 bases left in between. This CDR3 has 16 amino acids. The CDR3 DNA reads TGTGCCATCAGTGAAGGGGGGCACCAGCGCACAGATACGCAGTATTTT. This gives the protein CAISEGGHQRTDTQYF.

This chain uses TRBV23-1 with TRBJ2-5; no clear D. Being an ORF, TRBV23-1 has a function that is uncertain. Trimming took 7 bases from V and 2 from J, leaving 14 bases between them. The length of the CDR3 is 14 residues. The CDR3 coding sequence is TGCGCCAGCACCACCGGGCAGGAGCAAGAGACCCAGTACTTC. Amino acid sequence: CASTTGQEQETQYF.

V and J are TRBV14 and TRBJ2-5; 8 bases line up with TRBD2. Unmatched junction bases numbered 5, after V lost 0 bases and J lost 2 bases. Germline CDR1 is SGHDN and CDR2 is FVKESK. This CDR3 has 16 residues. This CDR3 is CASSQDRLAGQETQYF. CDR3 coding DNA: TGTGCCAGCAGCCAAGATCGGCTAGCGGGTCAAGAGACCCAGTACTTC.

The chain combines TRBV2 with TRBJ2-4; possible D gene TRBD2, 7 bases. Germline V gene sequence: CDR1 SNHLY, CDR2 FYNNEI. The V end was cut by 6 bases, the J end by 2 bases, with 17 bases between. This CDR3 spans 16 amino acids. The CDR3 spells CASSTEGGGTKNIQYF. CDR3 sequence (DNA): TGTGCCAGCAGCACCGAGGGAGGGGGGACCAAAAACATTCAGTACTTC. Supplemented by reference TRBV2 and TRBJ2-4, the full variable domain reads EPEVTQTPSHQVTQMGQEVILRCVPISNHLYFYWYRQILGQKVEFLVSFYNNEISEKSEIFDDQFSVERPDGSNFTLKIRSTKLEDSAMYFCASSTEGGGTKNIQYFGAGTRLSVL.

The gene calls are TRBV9 and TRBJ1-2, with TRBD1 matching over 10 bases. The ends lost 2 bases at V and 2 bases at J; junction bases unmatched: 3. The length of the CDR3 is 15 residues. Germline V gene data show CDR1 as SGDLS and CDR2 as YYNGEE. CDR3 region: CASSVGQGGNYGYTF. The DNA for the CDR3 is TGTGCCAGCAGCGTCGGACAGGGGGGAAACTATGGCTACACCTTC.

This rearrangement joins TRBV18 to TRBJ2-6; D not resolved. The length of the CDR3 is 15 residues. Germline V CDR1 and CDR2: KGHSH, LQKENI. Trimming stripped 3 bases from V and 0 bases from J, with 6 bases between. Here the CDR3 DNA reads TGTGCCAGCTCACCGAACCACTCTGGGGCCAACGTCCTGACTTTC. Translating gives CASSPNHSGANVLTF. Complete variable domain (other parts from reference TRBV18 and TRBJ2-6): NAGVMQNPRHLVRRRGQEARLRCSPMKGHSHVYWYRQLPEEGLKFMVYLQKENIIDESGMPKERFSAEFPKEGPSILRIQQVVRGDSAAYFCASSPNHSGANVLTFGAGSRLTVL.

This chain uses TRBV5-4 with TRBJ1-4, with D uncertain. Germline V CDR1 and CDR2: SGHNT, YYREEE (reference sequence). V was shortened by 3 bases and J by 5 bases, with 8 bases between the two germline ends. The CDR3 runs 13 residues. The CDR3 here is CASSSEPNEKLFF. In DNA form, the CDR3 reads TGTGCCAGCAGCTCCGAGCCGAATGAAAAACTGTTTTTT.